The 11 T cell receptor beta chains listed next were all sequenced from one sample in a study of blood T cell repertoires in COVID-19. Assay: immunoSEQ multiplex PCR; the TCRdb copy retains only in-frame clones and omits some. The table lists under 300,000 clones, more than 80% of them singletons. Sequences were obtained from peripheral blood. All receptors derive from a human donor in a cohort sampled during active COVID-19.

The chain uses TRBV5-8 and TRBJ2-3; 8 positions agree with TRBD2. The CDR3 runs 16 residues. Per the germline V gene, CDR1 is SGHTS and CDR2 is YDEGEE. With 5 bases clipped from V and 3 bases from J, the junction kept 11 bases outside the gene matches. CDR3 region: CASRTGGMIGTDTQYF. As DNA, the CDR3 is TGTGCCAGCAGAACGGGGGGGATGATTGGGACAGATACGCAGTATTTT.

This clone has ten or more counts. DNA for the CDR3: TGTGCTAGTGGTTTGGGTCTAGCGGGATACAATGAGCAGTTCTTC. It specifies CASGLGLAGYNEQFF. V gene TRBV12-5 combines with J gene TRBJ2-1, with 9 bases identical to TRBD2. The germline V gene has CDR1 LGHNT and CDR2 FRNRAP. Trimming at V came to 1 base and at J to 4 bases, leaving 2 bases not matched to a gene. The CDR3 contains 15 residues. Full variable domain (outside the CDR3, taken from reference TRBV12-5 and TRBJ2-1): DARVTQTPRHKVTEMGQEVTMRCQPILGHNTVFWYRQTMMQGLELLAYFRNRAPLDDSGMPKDRFSAEMPDATLATLKIQPSEPRDSAVYFCASGLGLAGYNEQFFGPGTRLTVL.

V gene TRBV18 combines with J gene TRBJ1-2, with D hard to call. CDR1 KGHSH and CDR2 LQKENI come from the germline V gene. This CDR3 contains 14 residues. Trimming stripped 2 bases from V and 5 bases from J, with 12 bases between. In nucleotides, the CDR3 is TGTGCCAGCTCACCAAAGGAGAATCCGTATGGCTACACCTTC. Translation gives CASSPKENPYGYTF.

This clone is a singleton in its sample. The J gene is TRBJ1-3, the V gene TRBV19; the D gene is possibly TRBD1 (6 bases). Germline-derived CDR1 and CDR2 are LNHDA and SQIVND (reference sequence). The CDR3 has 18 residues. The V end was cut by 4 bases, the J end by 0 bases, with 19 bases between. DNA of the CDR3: TGTGCCAGTAGTAAGACAGGAACCTACACGAGCTCTGGAAACACCATATATTTT. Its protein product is CASSKTGTYTSSGNTIYF.

CDR3 sequence reads: CASSLRLSGSGQFF. CDR3 bases: TGTGCCAGCAGTTTACGGTTGTCCGGGAGCGGGCAGTTCTTC. This chain joins TRBV27 and TRBJ2-1; tentatively, D is TRBD2 (6 bases). There are 14 residues in the CDR3. Germline CDR1 reads MNHEY; CDR2 reads SMNVEV (reference sequence). Trimming stripped 2 bases from V and 12 bases from J, with 17 bases between.

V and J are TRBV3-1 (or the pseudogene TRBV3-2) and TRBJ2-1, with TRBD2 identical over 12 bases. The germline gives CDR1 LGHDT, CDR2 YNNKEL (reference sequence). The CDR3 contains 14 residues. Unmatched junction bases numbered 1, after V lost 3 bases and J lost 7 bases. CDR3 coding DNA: TGTGCCAGCAGCCAGACTAGCGGGGGAAATGAGCAGTTCTTC. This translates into CASSQTSGGNEQFF.

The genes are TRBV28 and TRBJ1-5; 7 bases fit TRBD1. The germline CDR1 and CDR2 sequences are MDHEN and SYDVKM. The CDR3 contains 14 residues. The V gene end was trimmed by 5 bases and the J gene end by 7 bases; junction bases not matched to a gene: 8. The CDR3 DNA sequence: TGTGCCAGCAGTATCCTGACAGGGACCCAGCCCCAGCATTTT. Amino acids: CASSILTGTQPQHF.

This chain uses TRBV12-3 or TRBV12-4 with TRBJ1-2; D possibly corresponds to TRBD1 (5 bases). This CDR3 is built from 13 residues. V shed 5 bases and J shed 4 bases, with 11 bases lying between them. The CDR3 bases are TGTGCCAGCAGTGGCGGGACTTCCTATGGCTACACCTTC. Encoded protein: CASSGGTSYGYTF.

As DNA, the CDR3 is TGTGCCAGCAGCTTAGCACGGTTCACAGATACGCAGTATTTT. This gives the protein CASSLARFTDTQYF. This chain links TRBV7-2 with TRBJ2-3; D call uncertain. The V end lost 0 bases, the J end lost 2 bases, and 6 bases lay between the germline ends. Germline CDR1 and CDR2: SGHTA and FQGNSA. The CDR3 spans 14 residues.

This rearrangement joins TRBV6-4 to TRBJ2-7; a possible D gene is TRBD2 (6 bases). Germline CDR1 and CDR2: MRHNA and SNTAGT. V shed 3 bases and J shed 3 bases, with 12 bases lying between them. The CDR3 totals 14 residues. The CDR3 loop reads CASSEGTDSYEQYF. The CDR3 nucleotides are TGTGCCAGCAGTGAGGGGACTGATAGCTACGAGCAGTACTTC.

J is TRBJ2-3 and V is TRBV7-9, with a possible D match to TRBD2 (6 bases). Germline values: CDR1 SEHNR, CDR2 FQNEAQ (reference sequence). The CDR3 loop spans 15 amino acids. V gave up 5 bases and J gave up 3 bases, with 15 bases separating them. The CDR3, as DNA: TGTGCCAGCAGCCTCGGGAGTCACGGGACAGATACGCAGTATTTT. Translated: CASSLGSHGTDTQYF.